A selection of T cell receptor beta chains follows, all from one sample in a study of T cells after yellow fever vaccination. TCRdb reanalysed the 5' RACE reads using MiXCR and keeps one entry per CDR3 protein. Of over 250,000 distinct CDR3 sequences in the sample, roughly 4.8% were seen once. The sequences come from CD4+ T cells sorted from PBMCs, collected on the day of the yellow fever booster vaccination. The receptor set was obtained from a man aged 18 to 29 who received the YFV17D yellow fever vaccine. CDR3s include the opening cysteine and the closing phenylalanine or tryptophan. Fields, in order: CDR3 protein, J gene, V gene.

CDR3aa: CASSLLQGAGQPQHF; j_gene: TRBJ1-5; v_gene: TRBV18
CDR3aa: CASSDPGTANTGELFF; j_gene: TRBJ2-2; v_gene: TRBV6-5
CDR3aa: CASSPNLVGKEKLFF; j_gene: TRBJ1-4; v_gene: TRBV4-2
CDR3aa: CASSSLAGLGPNEQFF; j_gene: TRBJ2-1; v_gene: TRBV11-2
CDR3aa: CASSPGRNQPQHF; j_gene: TRBJ1-5; v_gene: TRBV6-2/TRBV6-3
CDR3aa: CSARPRDYGYTF; j_gene: TRBJ1-2; v_gene: TRBV20-1
CDR3aa: CASSEAGLGQPQHF; j_gene: TRBJ1-5; v_gene: TRBV6-1
CDR3aa: CASAFPRAGEQFF; j_gene: TRBJ2-1; v_gene: TRBV6-5
CDR3aa: CASRGDWPSGELFF; j_gene: TRBJ2-2; v_gene: TRBV6-5
CDR3aa: CASSLSVGETYEQYF; j_gene: TRBJ2-7; v_gene: TRBV11-2
CDR3aa: CASSYGTGISETQYF; j_gene: TRBJ2-5; v_gene: TRBV7-2
CDR3aa: CASSENRETYGYTF; j_gene: TRBJ1-2; v_gene: TRBV2
CDR3aa: CASSLHPPTSTDTQYF; j_gene: TRBJ2-3; v_gene: TRBV7-3
CDR3aa: CASSLVNYEQYF; j_gene: TRBJ2-7; v_gene: TRBV7-2
CDR3aa: CSVGDREGQPQHF; j_gene: TRBJ1-5; v_gene: TRBV29-1
CDR3aa: CSAQGGYGYTF; j_gene: TRBJ1-2; v_gene: TRBV20-1
CDR3aa: CASSRQEAGTQYF; j_gene: TRBJ2-5; v_gene: TRBV11-2
CDR3aa: CSARDKRQVSGANVLTF; j_gene: TRBJ2-6; v_gene: TRBV20-1
CDR3aa: CASSYGTGVEAFF; j_gene: TRBJ1-1; v_gene: TRBV6-6
CDR3aa: CASSGAGSTDTQYF; j_gene: TRBJ2-3; v_gene: TRBV7-2
CDR3aa: CSARGTGGAGNTEAFF; j_gene: TRBJ1-1; v_gene: TRBV20-1
CDR3aa: CSLLAGDQETQYF; j_gene: TRBJ2-5; v_gene: TRBV20-1
CDR3aa: CASDDRGTYQPQHF; j_gene: TRBJ1-5; v_gene: TRBV6-6
CDR3aa: CASSLGQGMNTGELFF; j_gene: TRBJ2-2; v_gene: TRBV7-9
CDR3aa: CASSARGGGNTDTQYF; j_gene: TRBJ2-3; v_gene: TRBV5-1
CDR3aa: CASSFSFFYEQYF; j_gene: TRBJ2-7; v_gene: TRBV6-2/TRBV6-3
CDR3aa: CASSSSQGGTGELFF; j_gene: TRBJ2-2; v_gene: TRBV7-3
CDR3aa: CASSPGVSQETQYF; j_gene: TRBJ2-5; v_gene: TRBV7-2
CDR3aa: CASSLERQGNIQYF; j_gene: TRBJ2-4; v_gene: TRBV5-1
CDR3aa: CASSYSLRAYYEQYF; j_gene: TRBJ2-7; v_gene: TRBV6-5
CDR3aa: CASSPMAGALGNTEAFF; j_gene: TRBJ1-1; v_gene: TRBV18